The rows below give T cell receptor beta chains drawn from one sample of a study of graft-versus-host responses after intestinal transplantation. The assay was immunoSEQ multiplex PCR, and TCRdb's table has in-frame clones only and misses some. Among tens of thousands of clones listed, around 93% were seen once. The input for sequencing was PBMCs, taken 98 days after intestinal transplantation. All receptors derive from a human patient who received an intestinal transplant, so some T cells may come from the graft donor. Both conserved end residues are trimmed from each CDR3.

v_gene	j_gene	CDR3aa
TRBV6-6	TRBJ2-3	ASSYSGEPDTQY
TRBV2	TRBJ2-2	ASSEGGGGLPTGELF
TRBV15	TRBJ1-1	ATSRAGRENTEAF
TRBV13	TRBJ2-7	ASSLGLADYEQY
TRBV12-5	TRBJ1-5	ASGLVVPDRGGNQPQH
TRBV6-6	TRBJ1-6	ASSRDREDSPLH
TRBV5-6	TRBJ2-1	ASSLFGTSYNEQF
TRBV9	TRBJ2-5	ASSGGGAGETQY
TRBV4-1	TRBJ1-5	ASSQDRDRAGYSNQPQH
TRBV5-1	TRBJ2-5	ASSSTGFQETQY
TRBV11-1	TRBJ2-7	ASSLAYEQY
TRBV6-5	TRBJ1-5	ASSPGTGVQPQH
TRBV5-8	TRBJ2-7	ASNWGYEQY
TRBV7-8	TRBJ2-5	AGGTRQETQY
TRBV13	TRBJ2-1	ASSPWTSGRYYNEQF
TRBV16	TRBJ2-3	ASVRGVDTDTQY
TRBV30	TRBJ1-1	AWSNEGTEAF
TRBV6-5	TRBJ2-7	ASSYISGRNEQY
TRBV11-1	TRBJ2-7	ASTLGPYEQY
TRBV9	TRBJ2-5	ASSVGALAGGGETQY